This T cell receptor (beta chain) was recovered during a study of shared clonotypes between healthy human individuals. Study-level points and caveats: Apart from blood, nothing was sampled; tissue repertoires likely differ.

This CDR3 comprises 13 residues. CDR1 is SGHRS, CDR2 YFSETQ, per germline. V gave up 3 bases and J gave up 6 bases; unmatched junction bases: 1. Deep was the level at which the assay was run. Some 30,000 T cell genomes (around 190 ng DNA) went into each sorted-subset replicate. Measured with immunoSEQ multiplex PCR; TCRdb has only the in-frame clones, and not every one. The sample shows 850,000 to 1,200,000 clones, about 70% of them seen only once. In its sample, this clone was seen once. Its matching antigen is unknown. Other DNA sequences in the same sample also yield this CDR3. The clonotype comes from a man aged 18 to 35 in good health. The material sequenced was memory CD4+ T cells sorted from blood. Subset defined: CD45RA-negative fraction. The chain employs TRBV5-1 and TRBJ2-2; 8 bases map to TRBD1. The CDR3 DNA is TGCGCCAGCAGCTCACAGGGGGCCGGGGAGCTGTTTTTT. Its translation is CASSSQGAGELFF.